A selection of T cell receptor beta chains follows, all from one sample in a study of blood T cells in healthy people across ages. TCRdb ran MiXCR on the 5' RACE reads and lists one entry per CDR3 protein. This table holds 600,000 to 850,000 distinct CDR3 sequences, more than 40% found once. Sequenced sample: blood. All receptors derive from an older woman in good health. The CDR3 runs from the conserved cysteine through the conserved F or W.

v_gene: TRBV5-1; CDR3aa: CASSLVMAGSFNEQYF
v_gene: TRBV12-3/TRBV12-4; CDR3aa: CASSSAGYPTDRYF
v_gene: TRBV25-1; CDR3aa: CASGTGHNQPQHF
v_gene: TRBV20-1; CDR3aa: CSAPWGTMNTEAFF
v_gene: TRBV5-1; CDR3aa: CASSFVGHNEQFF
v_gene: TRBV2; CDR3aa: CASSEESDSPLHF
v_gene: TRBV27; CDR3aa: CASRLDIIGSPLHF
v_gene: TRBV9; CDR3aa: CASSVGGQGLQPQHF
v_gene: TRBV7-2; CDR3aa: CASSFDRGISYEQYF
v_gene: TRBV5-5; CDR3aa: CASSLSQDYGYTF
v_gene: TRBV7-9; CDR3aa: CASSSSRRGREQFF
v_gene: TRBV7-2; CDR3aa: CASSRLAGNYNEQFF
v_gene: TRBV14; CDR3aa: CASSQNIGTSGRQTQYF
v_gene: TRBV7-2; CDR3aa: CASSLGADSYNEQFF
v_gene: TRBV28; CDR3aa: CASSTSGTSSHEQYF
v_gene: TRBV29-1; CDR3aa: CSVVSGSPSYTF
v_gene: TRBV7-2; CDR3aa: CASSQQGIGEAFF
v_gene: TRBV4-2; CDR3aa: CASSTGTSYNEQYF
v_gene: TRBV5-1; CDR3aa: CASSPGERYNEQFF
v_gene: TRBV20-1; CDR3aa: CSASGGSEGTYEQYF
v_gene: TRBV7-2; CDR3aa: CASSLVAGLAGGPQYF
v_gene: TRBV28; CDR3aa: CATYTLQGNYGYTF
v_gene: TRBV20-1; CDR3aa: CSANLAANEQYF
v_gene: TRBV6-5; CDR3aa: CASSPQGMVNEQFF
v_gene: TRBV21-1; CDR3aa: CASSAAQGHEKLFF
v_gene: TRBV13; CDR3aa: CASSLSLGGEQFF
v_gene: TRBV6-2/TRBV6-3; CDR3aa: CASSRAPNNEQFF
v_gene: TRBV28; CDR3aa: CASTAGGPGTQYF
v_gene: TRBV20-1; CDR3aa: CSVRGHNEQFF
v_gene: TRBV20-1; CDR3aa: CSARTSSLQEGVYF
v_gene: TRBV20-1; CDR3aa: CSAREADSHYGYTF
v_gene: TRBV6-5; CDR3aa: CASSRLAGAGDTQYF
v_gene: TRBV19; CDR3aa: CASSIHGTASNQPQHF
v_gene: TRBV5-5; CDR3aa: CASSPWSPYTF
v_gene: TRBV29-1; CDR3aa: CSAGMDEQFF
v_gene: TRBV29-1; CDR3aa: CSASVVLNEKLFF
v_gene: TRBV6-1; CDR3aa: CASSERQLGAWETQYF
v_gene: TRBV29-1; CDR3aa: CSAGSVGYTF
v_gene: TRBV4-1; CDR3aa: CASSQDFGQGYYGYTF
v_gene: TRBV21-1; CDR3aa: CASSKGQLSTNEKLFF
v_gene: TRBV3-1; CDR3aa: CASSQGEAGTNTEAFF
v_gene: TRBV5-6; CDR3aa: CASSPGTSGGSVIETQYF
v_gene: TRBV4-1; CDR3aa: CASSQPNRGSYEQYF
v_gene: TRBV9; CDR3aa: CASSFAGTEILEQYF
v_gene: TRBV29-1; CDR3aa: CSAATSGAGDTQYF
v_gene: TRBV7-9; CDR3aa: CASSPRDTKSENTIYF
v_gene: TRBV24-1; CDR3aa: CATSEDREADEQYF
v_gene: TRBV10-2; CDR3aa: CASVSQRESYNEQFF
v_gene: TRBV4-2; CDR3aa: CASSQAGNQDNEQFF
v_gene: TRBV5-1; CDR3aa: CASSSLGAATSHGYTF
v_gene: TRBV6-5; CDR3aa: CASSDEAANTEAFF